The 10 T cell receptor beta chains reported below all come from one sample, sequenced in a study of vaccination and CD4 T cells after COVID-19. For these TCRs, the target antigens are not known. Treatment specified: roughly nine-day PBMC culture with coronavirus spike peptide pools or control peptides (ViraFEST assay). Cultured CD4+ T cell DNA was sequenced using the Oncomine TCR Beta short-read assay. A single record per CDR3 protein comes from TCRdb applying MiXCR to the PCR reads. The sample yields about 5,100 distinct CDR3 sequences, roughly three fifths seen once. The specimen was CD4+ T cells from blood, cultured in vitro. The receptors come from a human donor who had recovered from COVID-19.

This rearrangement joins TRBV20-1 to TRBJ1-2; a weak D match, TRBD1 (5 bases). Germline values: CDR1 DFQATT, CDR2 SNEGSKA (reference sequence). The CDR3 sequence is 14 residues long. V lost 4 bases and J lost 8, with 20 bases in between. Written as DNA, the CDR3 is TGCAGTGCTACTCCCCAACGGGCCCAGGGCGGCTACACCTTC. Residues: CSATPQRAQGGYTF.

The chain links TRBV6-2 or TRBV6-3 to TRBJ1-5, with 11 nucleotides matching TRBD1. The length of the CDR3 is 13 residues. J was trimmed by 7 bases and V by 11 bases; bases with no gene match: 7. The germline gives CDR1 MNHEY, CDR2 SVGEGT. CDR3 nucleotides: TGTGCCGGAGGGACAGGGGGGTGGCAGCCCCAGCATTTT. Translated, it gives CAGGTGGWQPQHF.

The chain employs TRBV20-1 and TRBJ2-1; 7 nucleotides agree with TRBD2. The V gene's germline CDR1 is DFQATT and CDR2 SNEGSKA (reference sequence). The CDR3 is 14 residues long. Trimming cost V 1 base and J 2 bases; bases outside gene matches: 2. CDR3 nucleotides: TGCAGTGCTAGAGCGGGGGGTCCCTACAATGAGCAGTTCTTC. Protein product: CSARAGGPYNEQFF.

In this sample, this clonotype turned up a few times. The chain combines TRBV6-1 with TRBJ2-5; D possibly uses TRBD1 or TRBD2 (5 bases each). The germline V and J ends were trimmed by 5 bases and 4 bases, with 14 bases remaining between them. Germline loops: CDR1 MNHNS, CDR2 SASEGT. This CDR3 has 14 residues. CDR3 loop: CASSTGTMGETQYF. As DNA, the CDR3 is TGTGCCAGCAGTACGGGGACGATGGGAGAGACCCAGTACTTC.

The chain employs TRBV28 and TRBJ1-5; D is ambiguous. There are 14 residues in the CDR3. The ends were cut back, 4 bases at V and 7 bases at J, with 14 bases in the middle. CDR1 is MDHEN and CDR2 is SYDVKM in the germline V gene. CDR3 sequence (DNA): TGTGCCAGCAGTTCTAAGTTAATAGTCCAGCCCCAGCATTTT. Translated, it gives CASSSKLIVQPQHF.

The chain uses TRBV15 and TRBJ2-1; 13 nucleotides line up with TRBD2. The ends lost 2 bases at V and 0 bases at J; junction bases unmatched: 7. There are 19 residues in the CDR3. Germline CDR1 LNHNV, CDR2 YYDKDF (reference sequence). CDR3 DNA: TGTGCCACCAGCAGATTACTAGCGGGGGGGCGAAGCTCCTACAATGAGCAGTTCTTC. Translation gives CATSRLLAGGRSSYNEQFF.

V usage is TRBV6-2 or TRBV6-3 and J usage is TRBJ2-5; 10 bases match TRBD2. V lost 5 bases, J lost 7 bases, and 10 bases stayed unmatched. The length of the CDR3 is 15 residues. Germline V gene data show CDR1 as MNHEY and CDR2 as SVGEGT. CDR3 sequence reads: CASSQDSSGGGTQYF. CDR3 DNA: TGTGCCAGCAGTCAAGACTCTAGCGGGGGCGGGACCCAGTACTTC.

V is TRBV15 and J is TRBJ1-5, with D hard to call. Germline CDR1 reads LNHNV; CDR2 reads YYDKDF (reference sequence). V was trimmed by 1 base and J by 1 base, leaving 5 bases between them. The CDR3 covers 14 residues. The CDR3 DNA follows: TGTGCCACCAGCAGAGTGGCGAGCAATCAGCCCCAGCATTTT. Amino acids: CATSRVASNQPQHF. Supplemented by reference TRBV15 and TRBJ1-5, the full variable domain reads DAMVIQNPRYQVTQFGKPVTLSCSQTLNHNVMYWYQQKSSQAPKLLFHYYDKDFNNEADTPDNFQSRRPNTSFCFLDIRSPGLGDTAMYLCATSRVASNQPQHFGDGTRLSIL.

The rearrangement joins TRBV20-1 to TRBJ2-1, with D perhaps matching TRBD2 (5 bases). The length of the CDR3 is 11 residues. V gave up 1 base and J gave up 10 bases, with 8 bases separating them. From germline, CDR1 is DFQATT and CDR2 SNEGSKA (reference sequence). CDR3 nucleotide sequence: TGCAGTGCTAGAGGAGGGCTCGAGCAGTTCTTC. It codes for CSARGGLEQFF.

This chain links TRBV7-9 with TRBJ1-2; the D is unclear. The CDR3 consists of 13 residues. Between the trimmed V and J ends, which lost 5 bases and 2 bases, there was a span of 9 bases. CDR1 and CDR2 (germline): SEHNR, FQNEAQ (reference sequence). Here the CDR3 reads CASSLRENYGYTF. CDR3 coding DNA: TGTGCCAGCAGCCTCAGAGAGAACTATGGCTACACCTTC.